This TCR beta chain comes out of a study of shared clonotypes between healthy human individuals. The table came from immunoSEQ multiplex PCR; TCRdb's copy has only in-frame clones and leaves some out. The table records 2 million to 2.5 million clones, 85% to 95% of them present only once. CD4+ cells yielded CD45RA+ naive and CD45RA-negative memory subsets. The CDR3 totals 16 residues. The V and J ends lost 1 base and 1 base respectively, with 14 bases between them. CDR1 and CDR2 from the germline V gene are SGHTS and YDEGEE. This receptor was taken from a man aged 18 to 30 in good health. Some clones in this sample may be carry-over from other donors' samples. Sequences were obtained from naive CD4+ T cells from PBMCs. Subset denoted: CD45RA+ positively selected. V is TRBV5-8 and J is TRBJ1-1; D is perhaps TRBD1 (6 bases). The CDR3 sequence is CASSLHPGAANTEAFF. CDR3 bases: TGTGCCAGCAGCTTGCACCCGGGGGCGGCGAACACTGAAGCTTTCTTT.